This entry describes one T cell receptor (beta chain). Its antigen remains unknown. Both 60 Vbeta primers and 13 Jbeta primers went into the PCR. Using immunoSEQ multiplex PCR, the repertoire was profiled, and TCRdb retains in-frame clones only, with some absent. The repertoire table contains roughly 220,000 clones. This sample is part of a study of cytomegalovirus exposure and HLA in healthy donors. Points from the study as a whole: Most TCR sequences were seen very rarely across donors, but some public TCRs occurred in many.

The length of the CDR3 is 13 residues. Material: PBMCs. This TCR came from a girl between 2 and 10 years old in good health and CMV-seropositive. The chain couples TRBV21-1 to TRBJ2-7; TRBD2 is taken as the D call from the table, unchecked against the DNA. TRBV21-1 is termed a pseudogene. CDR3 in amino acids: CASSMFSSYEQYF. As DNA, the CDR3 is TGTGCCAGCAGCATGTTTAGCTCCTACGAGCAGTACTTC.